Listed below are T cell receptor beta chains from one sample, sequenced in a study of blood T cell repertoires in COVID-19. Libraries were prepared by immunoSEQ multiplex PCR; TCRdb keeps only in-frame clonotypes and omits some of them. The data hold about 210,000 clones, with 80% to 90% observed a single time. The sequencing input was PBMCs or T cells enriched from blood (not recorded which). These receptors were obtained from a woman in her thirties or forties with acute COVID-19. CDR3s include the opening cysteine and the closing phenylalanine or tryptophan. A clone size is listed for some rows: how often the clone was seen (once, few, many), or a class if it is expanded.

TRBV19	-	TRBJ2-7	CASSMAGRGPYEQYF
TRBV28	-	TRBJ1-2	CASSRLGQGLYGYTF
TRBV5-4	-	TRBJ2-7	CASSLGPEVPYEQYF
TRBV7-9	-	TRBJ1-5	CASSLALGGGQPQHF
TRBV7-2	-	TRBJ2-7	CASSSINREHEQYF
TRBV9	-	TRBJ2-3	CASSVERTAQDTQYF
TRBV3-1/TRBV3-2	once	TRBJ2-2	CASSHTNTGELFF
TRBV23-1	-	TRBJ2-7	CASSQSRDRASYEQYF
TRBV9	-	TRBJ1-3	CASSVGGQPSGNTIYF
TRBV7-9	-	TRBJ2-7	CASTLSGRPYEQYF
TRBV18	-	TRBJ1-4	CASSPRPSATNEKLFF
TRBV5-6	-	TRBJ2-7	CASSSGTGTYEQYF
TRBV4-1	-	TRBJ2-7	CASSQGHLRDRASYEQYF
TRBV19	-	TRBJ2-7	CASSPLDRTGYEQYF
TRBV19	few	TRBJ1-5	CASSISAGLQPQHF
TRBV29-1	-	TRBJ1-2	CSVAGQGIGGPSGYTF
TRBV2	once	TRBJ2-1	CASSAGRMGFF
TRBV7-3	few	TRBJ1-1	CASSLGGINTEAFF
TRBV10-3	-	TRBJ2-5	CATQGEETQYF
TRBV7-8	-	TRBJ1-1	CASTPGVVNTEAFF
TRBV3-1/TRBV3-2	-	TRBJ1-2	CASSQAVNYGYTF
TRBV19	-	TRBJ2-5	CASSIRAETQYF
TRBV28	-	TRBJ1-5	CASQWSNQPQHF
TRBV15	-	TRBJ1-4	CATSRTGTGELFF
TRBV24-1	-	TRBJ2-2	CATSDPGQGNTGELFF
TRBV11-2	-	TRBJ2-1	CASSSRTSEYNEQFF
TRBV28	-	TRBJ1-5	CASSLLQPQAQHF
TRBV2	-	TRBJ2-1	CASKGQGLPKQFF
TRBV21-1	-	TRBJ1-5	CASSPRDRSNQPQHF
TRBV5-1	-	TRBJ1-1	CASSSDRDEAFF
TRBV4-2	once	TRBJ1-2	CASSQGGSWVGYTF
TRBV19	-	TRBJ1-5	CASSIQGENQPQHF
TRBV2	-	TRBJ2-3	CAAGGGRGKLYSSTDTQYF
TRBV4-2	-	TRBJ1-1	CASSPHTGPNTEAFF
TRBV4-3	few	TRBJ1-4	CASSQGESNEKLFF